Presented here are 4 T cell receptor beta chains from one specimen sequenced in a study of blood T cell repertoires in COVID-19. Repertoires were generated with immunoSEQ multiplex PCR, while TCRdb's copy carries only in-frame clones and drops some. Of about 96,000 clones listed, around 80% are singletons. The sequenced material came from peripheral blood. The receptors originated from a man aged 50 to 59 who had recovered from COVID-19.

CDR3 loop: CATSDPGSQNTGELFF. The CDR3 coding sequence is TGTGCCACCAGTGACCCCGGGTCCCAGAACACCGGGGAGCTGTTTTTT. V gene TRBV24-1 combines with J gene TRBJ2-2, with no clear D. The CDR3 is 16 residues long. Trimming pared 4 bases from V and 1 base from J, leaving 12 bases between. The germline gives CDR1 KGHDR, CDR2 SFDVKD.

V is TRBV7-2 and J is TRBJ2-5; the D is unclear. The CDR3 runs 12 residues. V was clipped by 5 bases and J by 2 bases, with 6 bases between them. Germline CDR1 is SGHTA and CDR2 is FQGNSA. As DNA, the CDR3 is TGTGCCAGCAGCCAGTCACAAGAGACCCAGTACTTC. The encoded protein is CASSQSQETQYF. Filled out from reference TRBV7-2 and TRBJ2-5, the complete variable domain reads GAGVSQSPSNKVTEKGKDVELRCDPISGHTALYWYRQSLGQGLEFLIYFQGNSAPDKSGLPSDRFSAERTGGSVSTLTIQRTQQEDSAVYLCASSQSQETQYFGPGTRLLVL.

V is TRBV3-1 (or the pseudogene TRBV3-2) and J is TRBJ2-5, with 7 bases aligning to TRBD2. Looked up from germline, CDR1 is LGHDT and CDR2 is YNNKEL (reference sequence). CDR3 length: 14 amino acids. With V trimmed by 0 bases and J by 4 bases, 2 bases remained unmatched. DNA for the CDR3: TGTGCCAGCAGCCAAGATCTAGCGGTAGAGACCCAGTACTTC. Residues: CASSQDLAVETQYF.

This clone has only one observation. The genes are TRBV6-6 and TRBJ1-1; no clear D gene. This CDR3 region has 13 residues. Trimming removed 6 bases at V and 1 base at J, with 9 bases between. Germline V gene sequence: CDR1 MNHNY, CDR2 SVGAGI (reference sequence). The CDR3 region has the DNA TGTGCCAGCAGCACTCTCTCGAACACTGAAGCTTTCTTT. It encodes CASSTLSNTEAFF.